This TCR beta chain appears in the sequencing data of a study of blood T cell repertoires in COVID-19. Study-wide context: From the United States, Italy and Spain came samples of acute and convalescent COVID-19. T cells, B-cell-depleted T cells, or PBMCs provided the cDNA or gDNA that served as material.

Authors' processing steps: Amplified reference gene primers provided the basis for estimating nucleated cell counts. Only in-frame clones appear in the TCRdb table, and some are missing; sequencing was by immunoSEQ multiplex PCR. The DNA gave D and trimming, while V, J and clone size come from that table. Of roughly 500,000 clones in the sample, 75% to 90% were seen once. Enrolment of Seattle patients took place during active infection, and they were followed longitudinally. Losses at the gene ends were 3 bases for V and 11 bases for J; bases not matched to a gene: 9. Germline CDR1 and CDR2: MDHEN and SYDVKM. CDR3 length: 15 amino acids.

This chain links TRBV28 with TRBJ1-6; 8 bases map to TRBD1. Sequenced material: peripheral blood. The source of this sequence is a man aged 18-30 years with COVID-19, enrolled during active disease. CDR3 loop: CASSFRTGPRPPLHF. The CDR3 bases are TGTGCCAGCAGTTTCCGGACAGGGCCGCGGCCACCCCTCCACTTT.